Presented here are 32 T cell receptor beta chains from one specimen sequenced in a study of tumor-infiltrating lymphocytes in primary liver carcinoma. From about 19-30 mg of unsorted bulk tissue, DNA and RNA were co-extracted together. TCR beta cDNA came from around 500 ng total RNA, primed with a constant-region primer. What produced the TCR beta libraries was three nested multiplex PCR rounds using slightly modified ARM-PCR. Both of the initial two PCR rounds ran for approximately 11 cycles and employed TRBV1-TRBV30 forward primers alongside a C-beta reverse primer. TCRdb re-analysed the multiplex PCR reads in MiXCR, keeping a single row per CDR3 protein. The table lists 85,000 to 100,000 distinct CDR3 sequences, around 68% of them singletons. The specimen sequenced was tumor-adjacent normal liver tissue. The receptors come from a man in his forties or fifties with primary liver carcinoma and hepatitis B virus infection.

Regarding this clonotype: The final CDR3 position lacks the conserved phenylalanine or tryptophan, pointing to a likely read error. The rearrangement uses TRBV7-9 and TRBJ2-1; D possibly corresponds to TRBD2 (5 bases). Germline values: CDR1 SEHNR, CDR2 FQNEAQ (reference sequence). This CDR3 has 15 residues. V was pared by 0 bases and J by 8 bases, with 14 bases between. The CDR3 loop reads CASSLAGWGDDEQFS. The CDR3 DNA reads TGTGCCAGCAGCTTAGCGGGATGGGGAGACGATGAGCAGTTCTCC.

The chain employs TRBV6-6 and TRBJ2-7, with 8 bases aligning to TRBD1. Germline assignment: CDR1 MNHNY and CDR2 SVGAGI (reference sequence). This CDR3 has 14 residues. With V trimmed by 2 bases and J by 7 bases, 7 bases remained unmatched. CDR3 sequence: CASSYGTGDREQYF. The CDR3 DNA reads TGTGCCAGCAGTTACGGGACAGGTGATAGGGAGCAGTACTTC.

The chain couples TRBV11-2 to TRBJ2-1, with 7 bases lining up with TRBD2. This CDR3 has 14 residues. Trimming took 5 bases from V and 4 from J; bases not matched to a gene: 5. Germline CDR1 and CDR2: SGHAT and FQNNGV. In nucleotides, the CDR3 is TGTGCCAGCAGCCAGGGAGGGCCATACAATGAGCAGTTCTTC. Its protein product is CASSQGGPYNEQFF.

For this clonotype: Germline and junction disagree at one end, which may indicate a read error. The chain couples TRBV6-2 or TRBV6-3 to TRBJ2-2, with D tentatively TRBD1 or TRBD2 (5 bases each). The germline V gene has CDR1 MNHEY and CDR2 SVGEGT. This CDR3 contains 13 residues. CDR3 nucleotides: TGTGCCAGCAGTCACTCGGACACCGGGGAACTCTTTTTT. Protein product: CASSHSDTGELFF.

In DNA form, the CDR3 reads TGTGCCAGCAGTCCAGTAGGGACCCCTCCCGAGGATGGGACCCAGTACTTC. Protein product: CASSPVGTPPEDGTQYF. V and J are TRBV11-2 and TRBJ2-5; TRBD1 or TRBD2 may be the D gene (5 bases each). The germline gives CDR1 SGHAT, CDR2 FQNNGV. Deletions cut 6 bases from V and 7 bases from J, with 27 bases between. CDR3 length: 17 residues.

With respect to this clonotype: A much larger clone sits a single nucleotide away, making a read error possible. This chain uses TRBV4-1 with TRBJ2-3; tentative D call: TRBD2 (5 bases). Germline CDR1 is MGHRA and CDR2 is YSYEKL. The CDR3 length is 15 residues. This chain's CDR3 is CAGSHTLAQSDTQYF. The CDR3 coding sequence is TGCGCCGGCAGCCACACTCTAGCCCAATCAGATACGCAGTATTTT.

Note on this clonotype: One junction end disagrees with the germline gene, perhaps due to a read error. The chain links TRBV11-2 to TRBJ2-1, with TRBD2 matching over 7 bases. The CDR3 is 14 residues long. Germline loops: CDR1 SGHAT, CDR2 FQNNGV. As DNA, the CDR3 is TGTGCCAGCATGACTAGCCCACTACGAAATGAGAAGTTCTTC. Translation gives CASMTSPLRNEKFF.

At least ten counts were recorded for this clonotype. The J gene is TRBJ2-3, the V gene TRBV7-8; D uncertain. This CDR3 comprises 15 residues. Germline V gene data show CDR1 as SGHVS and CDR2 as FQNEAQ. V lost 2 bases to trimming and J lost 2 bases, with 11 bases between them. The CDR3: CASSLRGIDTDTQYF. The CDR3 region has the DNA TGTGCCAGCAGCTTAAGAGGCATTGACACAGATACGCAGTATTTT.

Remarks on this clonotype: Its ends do not fully match the called genes, so a read error is possible. This rearrangement joins TRBV6-1 to TRBJ2-3; perhaps TRBD1 as D (5 bases). From germline, CDR1 is MNHNS and CDR2 SASEGT. The CDR3 has 15 amino acids. DNA of the CDR3: TGTGCCAGCAGTGAAGCCGTGGGGCTCACAGATACGCAGAATTTT. This gives the protein CASSEAVGLTDTQNF.

This clonotype was observed many times. The chain couples TRBV5-1 to TRBJ2-3, with 7 bases lining up with TRBD2. With V trimmed by 6 bases and J by 2 bases, 6 bases remained unmatched. Germline assignment: CDR1 SGHRS and CDR2 YFSETQ. The CDR3 runs to 14 residues. CDR3 coding DNA: TGCGCCAGCATTGCGGGAGAAGCCACAGATACGCAGTATTTT. Protein product: CASIAGEATDTQYF.

The gene calls are TRBV6-5 and TRBJ2-7; no firm D call. Germline V gene data show CDR1 as MNHEY and CDR2 as SVGAGI. Trimming shortened V by 10 bases and J by 6 bases, and 16 bases separated the two germline ends. The CDR3 consists of 12 residues. CDR3 protein: CAIRPVPGEQYF. DNA of the CDR3: TGTGCCATCAGGCCGGTTCCGGGCGAGCAGTACTTC.

This clonotype occurred once. One end of the junction does not line up with germline, which may come from a read error. The J gene is TRBJ1-2, the V gene TRBV7-8, with D perhaps TRBD1 (5 bases). The CDR3 contains 15 residues. In germline, CDR1 is SGHVS, CDR2 FQNEAQ. CDR3: CASSWWTRNHYGYTF. CDR3 DNA: TGTGCCAGCAGCTGGTGGACAAGGAACCACTATGGCTACACCTTT.

J is TRBJ1-4 and V is TRBV28; TRBD1 is a possible D gene (5 bases). CDR3 length equals 14 residues. Between the trimmed V and J ends, which lost 5 bases and 3 bases, there was a span of 10 bases. CDR1 and CDR2 (germline): MDHEN, SYDVKM. The CDR3 nucleotides are TGTGCCAGCAGTGGGGCGGACCCTAATGAAAAACTGTTTTTT. This translates into CASSGADPNEKLFF.

Many counts were recorded for this clonotype. This chain joins TRBV12-3 or TRBV12-4 and TRBJ2-1, with TRBD2 matching 9 bases. V gave up 7 bases and J gave up 13 bases; unmatched junction bases: 8. This CDR3 spans 12 amino acids. The CDR3: CASKGLARDQFF. CDR3 nucleotides: TGTGCCAGCAAAGGACTAGCGAGAGACCAGTTCTTC.

For this clonotype: Lacking the conserved final phenylalanine or tryptophan, this CDR3 likely reflects a read error. The chain carries TRBV11-1 and TRBJ2-4; 13 nucleotides align to TRBD2. Germline V gene sequence: CDR1 SGHAT, CDR2 FQDESV (reference sequence). This CDR3 is built from 17 residues. The CDR3 sequence is CATSFPGTSGTKNIQYI. In nucleotides, the CDR3 is TGTGCCACCAGCTTTCCCGGGACTAGCGGGACCAAAAACATTCAGTACATC.

Points on this clonotype: The junction departs from germline at one end; a sequencing error may be responsible. This chain connects TRBV4-2 to TRBJ2-7, with 13 nucleotides matching TRBD2. The germline V gene has CDR1 LGHNA and CDR2 YNFKEQ. The CDR3 extends over 16 amino acids. CDR3 sequence (DNA): TGTACCAGCGGCGAACTAGCGGGAGGGTCCTCCTACGAGCAGTACTTC. This encodes CTSGELAGGSSYEQYF.

The table lists this clonotype with a few counts. A much bigger clone sits one base away, suggesting this may be a read error. The CDR3 is CASSLRRGGDEAQYF. The CDR3 region has the DNA TGTGCCAGCAGTTTAAGGAGAGGAGGGGATGAGGCCCAGTACTTC. V gene TRBV6-5 combines with J gene TRBJ2-5; weak D call: TRBD2 (6 bases). This CDR3 is 15 amino acids long. From germline, CDR1 is MNHEY and CDR2 SVGAGI. The V and J ends lost 4 bases and 9 bases respectively, with 21 bases between them.

On this clonotype: Being one base from a much bigger clone, this may be a read error. CDR3 amino acids: CVSEPSGRRIGEQFF. CDR3 in DNA: TGTGTCAGCGAGCCTAGCGGGAGACGGATTGGTGAGCAGTTCTTC. The V call is TRBV7-9, the J call TRBJ2-1, with 10 bases aligning to TRBD2. The germline V gene encodes CDR1 SEHNR and CDR2 FQNEAQ (reference sequence). The CDR3 is made up of 15 amino acids.

This clonotype was seen repeatedly, ten times or more. The rearrangement joins TRBV4-1 to TRBJ1-5, with D possibly matching TRBD1 (5 bases). The germline V gene has CDR1 MGHRA and CDR2 YSYEKL. This CDR3 is 14 amino acids long. V was trimmed by 3 bases and J by 7 bases, leaving 13 bases between them. The CDR3 region is CASSHLGGGQPQHF. CDR3 DNA: TGCGCCAGCAGCCACCTCGGGGGGGGGCAGCCCCAGCATTTT.

A remark on this clonotype: The junction departs from the called germline gene at one end, perhaps through a read error. The chain is built from TRBV24-1 and TRBJ2-3; D is ambiguous. CDR3 size: 15 residues. The germline gives CDR1 KGHDR, CDR2 SFDVKD. The CDR3 DNA is TGTGCCACCAGAGATTTCGCGAGCAGCACAGATACGCAGTATTTT. Translated, it gives CATRDFASSTDTQYF.

About this clonotype itself: A much larger clone differs from this one at a single base, so this may be a read error. The chain combines TRBV5-6 with TRBJ2-3, with D perhaps TRBD2 (6 bases). CDR1 is SGHDT, CDR2 YYEEEE, per germline. This CDR3 contains 17 residues. V was clipped by 1 base and J by 5 bases, with 20 bases between them. The CDR3 region is CASSLFTTSRTRDTQYF. CDR3 coding DNA: TGTGCCAGCAGCTTGTTTACCACTAGCAGGACCAGAGATACGCAGTATTTT.

Points on this clonotype: Mismatch with germline at one junction end may stem from a read error. This sequence joins TRBV29-1 and TRBJ2-1; maybe TRBD2 (6 bases). Germline values: CDR1 SQVTM, CDR2 ANQGSEA. The CDR3 extends over 11 amino acids. This CDR3 is CSPRLDNEEFF. Written as DNA, the CDR3 is TGCAGCCCCCGACTAGACAATGAGGAGTTCTTC.

This clonotype showed up many times. The rearrangement links TRBV14 to TRBJ2-1, with 12 nucleotides matching TRBD2. CDR1 is SGHDN, CDR2 FVKESK, per germline. V shed 5 bases, J shed 3 bases, and the junction held 5 bases outside the gene matches. CDR3 size: 16 residues. The CDR3 spells CASSRQTSGSYNEQFF. CDR3 sequence (DNA): TGTGCCAGCAGCAGACAGACTAGCGGGAGCTACAATGAGCAGTTCTTC. Using reference TRBV14 and TRBJ2-1 for the parts outside the CDR3, the full variable domain is EAGVTQFPSHSVIEKGQTVTLRCDPISGHDNLYWYRRVMGKEIKFLLHFVKESKQDESGMPNNRFLAERTGGTYSTLKVQPAELEDSGVYFCASSRQTSGSYNEQFFGPGTRLTVL.

The sample holds one count of this clonotype. No conserved phenylalanine or tryptophan ends this CDR3, so it is likely a read error. The rearrangement links TRBV6-1 to TRBJ2-3; D gene uncertain. Germline V CDR1 and CDR2: MNHNS, SASEGT. The CDR3 is 16 amino acids. The DNA for the CDR3 is TGTGCCAGCAATGAAGAGAGAAAAGGGTACATAGATACGCAGTATCTT. This translates into CASNEERKGYIDTQYL.

A word on this clonotype: Relative to the germline gene, one junction end is altered; a read error may explain this. The chain links TRBV7-3 to TRBJ2-7, with D possibly called TRBD1 or TRBD2 (5 bases each). Looked up from germline, CDR1 is SGHTA and CDR2 is FQGTGA. This CDR3 has 15 residues. CDR3 in amino acids: CDSSPDGGGSYEQYF. CDR3 nucleotide sequence: TGTGACAGCAGCCCAGACGGTGGGGGCTCCTACGAGCAGTACTTC. Drawing the rest from reference TRBV7-3 and TRBJ2-7, the complete variable domain is GAGVSQTPSNKVTEKGKYVELRCDPISGHTALYWYRQSLGQGPEFLIYFQGTGAADDSGLPNDRFFAVRPEGSVSTLKIQRTERGDSAVYLCDSSPDGGGSYEQYFGPGTRLTVT.

Turning to this clonotype: The junction departs from germline at one end; a sequencing error may be responsible. The genes are TRBV11-2 and TRBJ2-7; D gene uncertain. Per germline, CDR1 SGHAT and CDR2 FQNNGV. The CDR3 extends over 15 amino acids. In nucleotides, the CDR3 is TGTACCAGCAGCACGAGCTGGGTCGGTTCCTACGAGCAGTACTTC. This gives the protein CTSSTSWVGSYEQYF.

This clonotype was seen only a few times. The V call is TRBV13, the J call TRBJ2-5, with 7 bases matching TRBD2. Germline V lookup: CDR1 PRHDT, CDR2 FYEKMQ (reference sequence). Losses at the gene ends were 3 bases for V and 1 base for J; bases not matched to a gene: 5. There are 15 residues in the CDR3. In nucleotides, the CDR3 is TGTGCCAGCAGCTTTTTCCGGGAGGCCCAAGAGACCCAGTACTTC. Translating it yields CASSFFREAQETQYF.

This clonotype was picked up many times. This chain joins TRBV12-3 or TRBV12-4 and TRBJ2-7; D might be TRBD1 or TRBD2, each matching 6 bases. The CDR3 has 14 amino acids. The V and J ends lost 1 base and 2 bases respectively, with 9 bases between them. The CDR3 here is CASSLGGATYEQYF. The CDR3 DNA is TGTGCCAGCAGTTTAGGGGGGGCAACCTACGAGCAGTACTTC.

This clonotype was picked up many times. The V and J genes are TRBV10-2 and TRBJ2-3; 13 bases are shared with TRBD2. From germline, CDR1 is WSHSY and CDR2 SAAADI. This CDR3 region has 18 residues. With V trimmed by 7 bases and J by 2 bases, 12 bases remained unmatched. The CDR3 loop reads CASTGTSGTLISTDTQYF. Here the CDR3 DNA reads TGCGCCAGCACCGGGACTAGCGGGACCCTAATATCCACAGATACGCAGTATTTT.

Regarding this clonotype: Since a much larger clone is just one base distant, this may be a read error. J is TRBJ2-1 and V is TRBV5-1, with 9 bases lining up with TRBD2. After removal of 4 bases from V and 15 bases from J, the junction contained 17 bases not matched to a gene. Per germline, CDR1 SGHRS and CDR2 YFSETQ. The CDR3 consists of 15 residues. The CDR3 loop is CASSPDPGLARVGFF. Written as DNA, the CDR3 is TGCGCCAGCAGCCCCGACCCAGGACTAGCGAGAGTTGGGTTCTTC. Together with reference TRBV5-1 and TRBJ2-1, the CDR3 gives the full variable domain: KAGVTQTPRYLIKTRGQQVTLSCSPISGHRSVSWYQQTPGQGLQFLFEYFSETQRNKGNFPGRFSGRQFSNSRSEMNVSTLELGDSALYLCASSPDPGLARVGFFGPGTRLTVL.

This clonotype was seen many times. This sequence joins TRBV29-1 and TRBJ2-1, with no clear D. The germline V gene encodes CDR1 SQVTM and CDR2 ANQGSEA. The CDR3 loop spans 15 amino acids. Trimming took 8 bases from V and 4 from J, leaving 21 bases between them. CDR3 loop: CSFLEIGSLYNEQFF. The DNA for the CDR3 is TGCAGCTTCCTTGAGATTGGCAGTTTGTACAATGAGCAGTTCTTC.

On this clonotype: A read error may produce the germline difference seen at one junction end. The chain combines TRBV6-2 or TRBV6-3 with TRBJ2-7; a possible D gene is TRBD1 (6 bases). Germline V gene sequence: CDR1 MNHEY, CDR2 SVGEGT. The CDR3 is 14 amino acids. The CDR3 protein is CASSYPGQPYKQYF. The CDR3 nucleotides are TGTGCCAGCAGTTATCCAGGACAGCCCTACAAGCAGTACTTC.